The clone carrying this T cell receptor beta chain appeared a few times. The CDR3 has 15 amino acids. The V and J ends lost 4 bases and 0 bases respectively, with 12 bases between them. Germline-derived CDR1 and CDR2 are MNHEY and SVGEGT. This specimen belongs to a study of blood T cell repertoires in COVID-19. TCRdb's copy holds only in-frame clones and misses some; the assay was immunoSEQ multiplex PCR. Counted here are 130,000 or so clones, nearly 70% occurring once; the ten biggest clones make up 1.9%. The sample was peripheral blood. This chain joins TRBV6-2 or TRBV6-3 and TRBJ1-2; TRBD1 might be the D (6 bases). The sequence came from a woman in her 70s with acute or convalescent COVID-19. In DNA, the CDR3 is TGTGCCAGCAGTTTCTCACGGACAGCTAACTATGGCTACACCTTC. Its protein is CASSFSRTANYGYTF.